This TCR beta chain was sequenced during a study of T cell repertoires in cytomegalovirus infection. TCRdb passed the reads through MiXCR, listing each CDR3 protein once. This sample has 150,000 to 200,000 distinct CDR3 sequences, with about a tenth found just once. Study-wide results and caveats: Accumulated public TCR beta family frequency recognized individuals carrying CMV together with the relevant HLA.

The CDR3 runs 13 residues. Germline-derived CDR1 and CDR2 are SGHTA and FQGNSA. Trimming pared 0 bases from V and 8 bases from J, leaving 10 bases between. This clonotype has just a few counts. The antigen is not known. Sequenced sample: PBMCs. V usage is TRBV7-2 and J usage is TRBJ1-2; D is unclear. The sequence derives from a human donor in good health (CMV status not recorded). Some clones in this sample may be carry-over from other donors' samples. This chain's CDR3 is CASSLASLDGYTF. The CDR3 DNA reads TGTGCCAGCAGCTTAGCTTCCTTGGACGGCTACACCTTC.